One sample yielded the 31 T cell receptor beta chains listed below, sequenced in a study of blood T cell repertoires in COVID-19. Produced via immunoSEQ multiplex PCR; TCRdb's table is partial and in-frame only. The data contain about 270,000 clones, approximately 91% of them seen just once; the ten biggest clones take up 2% to 2.5%. The sequenced sample consisted of peripheral blood. These TCRs come from a man aged 45-65 years with acute or convalescent COVID-19.

The CDR3 is CAWSVRRGRLDTQYF. The CDR3 region has the DNA TGTGCCTGGAGTGTACGGAGGGGGCGGTTGGATACGCAGTATTTT. The V gene is TRBV30, the J gene TRBJ2-3; maybe TRBD1 (7 bases). V dropped 0 bases and J dropped 6 bases, with 16 bases sitting between them. The CDR3 length is 15 residues. CDR1 is GTSNPN and CDR2 is SVGIG in the germline V gene (reference sequence). Complete variable domain (other parts from reference TRBV30 and TRBJ2-3): SQTIHQWPATLVQPVGSPLSLECTVEGTSNPNLYWYRQAAGRGLQLLFYSVGIGQISSEVPQNLSASRPQDRQFILSSKKLLLSDSGFYLCAWSVRRGRLDTQYFGPGTRLTVL.

The CDR3 loop is CATSDGDRDPESNQPQHF. The CDR3 DNA sequence: TGTGCCACCAGTGATGGGGACAGGGATCCGGAGAGCAATCAGCCCCAGCATTTT. This sequence joins TRBV24-1 and TRBJ1-5; TRBD1 aligns across 9 bases. In germline, CDR1 is KGHDR, CDR2 SFDVKD. The junction had 9 bases not matched to a gene; V was cut back by 3 bases and J by 1 base. The CDR3 is made up of 18 amino acids.

The rearrangement links TRBV7-9 to TRBJ2-6; possible D gene TRBD1, 6 bases. This CDR3 region has 17 residues. Looked up from germline, CDR1 is SEHNR and CDR2 is FQNEAQ (reference sequence). The ends were cut back, 1 base at V and 0 bases at J, with 10 bases in the middle. CDR3 protein: CASSLEQGVSGANVLTF. CDR3 DNA sequence: TGTGCCAGCAGCTTAGAACAGGGAGTCTCTGGGGCCAACGTCCTGACTTTC.

This rearrangement joins TRBV3-1 (or the pseudogene TRBV3-2) to TRBJ2-5, with TRBD1 as a possible D gene (7 bases). The V gene lost 0 bases and the J gene lost 5 bases, with 13 bases spanning the gap. From germline, CDR1 is LGHDT and CDR2 YNNKEL (reference sequence). The CDR3 contains 15 residues. In nucleotides, the CDR3 is TGTGCCAGCAGCCAAGATCAGGGGGGCCGGGAGACCCAGTACTTC. It is translated as CASSQDQGGRETQYF.

The chain carries TRBV6-4 and TRBJ1-1; D is perhaps TRBD1 (5 bases). Germline V gives CDR1 MRHNA, CDR2 SNTAGT. This CDR3 has 16 residues. V gave up 3 bases and J gave up 1 base, with 15 bases separating them. The CDR3 protein is CASSEKGAEGNTEAFF. The CDR3 nucleotides are TGTGCCAGCAGTGAGAAAGGGGCCGAAGGGAACACTGAAGCTTTCTTT.

This rearrangement joins TRBV25-1 to TRBJ2-2, with D tentatively TRBD2 (5 bases). The CDR3 spans 15 residues. Per the germline V gene, CDR1 is MGHDK and CDR2 is SYGVNS. The V end lost 3 bases, the J end lost 3 bases, and 11 bases lay between the germline ends. CDR3 in DNA: TGTGCCAGCAGTGACCCCGGACTGTACACCGGGGAGCTGTTTTTT. This sequence encodes CASSDPGLYTGELFF.

This chain links TRBV11-2 with TRBJ2-7; the match to TRBD1 covers 9 bases. In germline, CDR1 is SGHAT, CDR2 FQNNGV. The J segment lost 2 bases and the V segment lost 0 bases, leaving 14 bases of the junction unmatched. The CDR3 runs 19 residues. The CDR3 DNA reads as TGTGCCAGCAGCTTAGATCTTACAGGGGGCGAGTTAGGGACCTACGAGCAGTACTTC. Its translation is CASSLDLTGGELGTYEQYF.

This rearrangement joins TRBV25-1 to TRBJ2-7, with D hard to call. The CDR3 totals 11 residues. The germline CDR1 and CDR2 sequences are MGHDK and SYGVNS. Trimming cost V 11 bases and J 0 bases, with 8 bases left between them. The CDR3 sequence: CAAGPSYEQYF. Written as DNA, the CDR3 is TGTGCCGCTGGCCCCTCCTACGAGCAGTACTTC.

This rearrangement joins TRBV30 to TRBJ1-1, with D hard to call. The V gene lost 5 bases and the J gene lost 6 bases, with 19 bases spanning the gap. Germline-derived CDR1 and CDR2 are GTSNPN and SVGIG (reference sequence). There are 14 residues in the CDR3. The CDR3 protein is CAWGWPRVGAEAFF. The CDR3, as DNA: TGTGCCTGGGGTTGGCCACGGGTCGGGGCTGAAGCTTTCTTT.

V is TRBV7-8 and J is TRBJ1-3; no clear D. Trimming took off 1 base at V and 3 bases at J, with 13 bases between the two ends. This CDR3 has 16 residues. Germline V gene lookup returns CDR1 SGHVS and CDR2 FQNEAQ. CDR3 residues: CASSLERPAGGNTIYF. CDR3 sequence (DNA): TGTGCCAGCAGCTTAGAAAGACCTGCGGGTGGAAACACCATATATTTT.

The rearrangement joins TRBV18 to TRBJ1-1; D is unresolved. The V end was cut by 6 bases, the J end by 1 base, with 18 bases between. The CDR3 totals 16 residues. Germline loops: CDR1 KGHSH, CDR2 LQKENI. The DNA for the CDR3 is TGTGCCAGCTCCACACGGGAGGATGAGGGGAACACTGAAGCTTTCTTT. Protein product: CASSTREDEGNTEAFF.

The V gene is TRBV18, the J gene TRBJ2-7; D unclear. Trimming took 3 bases from V and 2 from J, leaving 11 bases between them. Germline V gene sequence: CDR1 KGHSH, CDR2 LQKENI. The length of the CDR3 is 14 residues. The CDR3 DNA is TGTGCCAGCTCACCTCCAGCGTATCCCTACGAGCAGTACTTC. It codes for CASSPPAYPYEQYF.

This clone was seen a single time. V and J are TRBV6-5 and TRBJ2-7, with TRBD1 matching 9 bases. The V segment lost 6 bases and the J segment 6 bases; nucleotides outside the gene matches: 6. Germline assignment: CDR1 MNHEY and CDR2 SVGAGI. This CDR3 spans 13 amino acids. For the CDR3, the DNA is TGTGCCAGCAGGGGACAGGGTCAGGTCGAGCAGTACTTC. Residues: CASRGQGQVEQYF.

The J gene is TRBJ2-5, the V gene TRBV9; 8 bases are shared with TRBD1. The germline gives CDR1 SGDLS, CDR2 YYNGEE. The trim removed 3 bases at V and 4 bases at J, leaving 8 bases unmatched. The CDR3 loop spans 15 amino acids. The CDR3 bases are TGTGCCAGCAGCGCTCGACAGGGGCCCCCAGAGACCCAGTACTTC. This gives the protein CASSARQGPPETQYF. Drawing the rest from reference TRBV9 and TRBJ2-5, the complete variable domain is DSGVTQTPKHLITATGQRVTLRCSPRSGDLSVYWYQQSLDQGLQFLIQYYNGEERAKGNILERFSAQQFPDLHSELNLSSLELGDSALYFCASSARQGPPETQYFGPGTRLLVL.

This clone was observed once. V is TRBV29-1 and J is TRBJ1-1, with TRBD1 matching over 9 bases. After removal of 4 bases from V and 5 bases from J, the junction contained 8 bases not matched to a gene. The CDR3 has 14 residues. Germline assignment: CDR1 SQVTM and CDR2 ANQGSEA. This CDR3 reads CSVVPGQGWTEAFF. In nucleotides, the CDR3 is TGCAGCGTTGTCCCGGGACAGGGTTGGACTGAAGCTTTCTTT. Filled out from reference TRBV29-1 and TRBJ1-1, the complete variable domain reads SAVISQKPSRDICQRGTSLTIQCQVDSQVTMMFWYRQQPGQSLTLIATANQGSEATYESGFVIDKFPISRPNLTFSTLTVSNMSPEDSSIYLCSVVPGQGWTEAFFGQGTRLTVV.

V is TRBV5-1 and J is TRBJ2-3, with 10 bases identical to TRBD1. The J segment lost 5 bases and the V segment lost 5 bases, leaving 11 bases of the junction unmatched. From germline, CDR1 is SGHRS and CDR2 YFSETQ. The CDR3 has 16 amino acids. The CDR3 here is CASSPARQGAGDTQYF. As DNA, the CDR3 is TGCGCCAGCAGTCCCGCCCGACAGGGGGCAGGAGATACGCAGTATTTT.

Concerning this clone: The sample contains more than one DNA sequence encoding this CDR3. The rearrangement joins TRBV5-6 to TRBJ1-3; D is unresolved. With 1 base removed from V and 4 bases from J, the gap between germline ends came to 9 bases. This CDR3 is 14 amino acids long. Germline V gene data show CDR1 as SGHDT and CDR2 as YYEEEE. CDR3 sequence (DNA): TGTGCCAGCAGCTTGAGAGGTCCCGGAAACACCATATATTTT. Its translation is CASSLRGPGNTIYF.

This sequence joins TRBV25-1 and TRBJ2-3, with D hard to call. The CDR3 contains 14 residues. The V end lost 1 base, the J end lost 7 bases, and 12 bases lay between the germline ends. CDR1 is MGHDK, CDR2 SYGVNS, per germline. DNA for the CDR3: TGTGCCAGCAGTGAATCAGAGGTCACGAATACGCAGTATTTT. Translation: CASSESEVTNTQYF.

This chain uses TRBV5-1 with TRBJ2-5; 14 nucleotides align to TRBD2. The V segment lost 4 bases and the J segment 2 bases; nucleotides outside the gene matches: 4. The germline V gene has CDR1 SGHRS and CDR2 YFSETQ. This CDR3 is built from 16 residues. CDR3 bases: TGCGCCAGCAGCATCGGGACTAGCGGGGGACAAGAGACCCAGTACTTC. Its protein is CASSIGTSGGQETQYF.

The chain employs TRBV30 and TRBJ2-7; D unresolved. The CDR3 covers 12 residues. The V gene's germline CDR1 is GTSNPN and CDR2 SVGIG (reference sequence). Between the trimmed V and J ends, which lost 5 bases and 6 bases, there was a span of 14 bases. CDR3 bases: TGTGCCTGGGATCACAGTCCTACCGAGCAGTACTTC. Encoded protein: CAWDHSPTEQYF.

CDR3 sequence reads: CASSLEGARGNTIYF. As DNA, the CDR3 is TGCGCCAGCAGCTTGGAGGGAGCCCGTGGAAACACCATATATTTT. The J gene is TRBJ1-3, the V gene TRBV5-1; D remains unclear. V lost 0 bases, J lost 3 bases, and 10 bases lay in between. This CDR3 comprises 15 residues. Per germline, CDR1 SGHRS and CDR2 YFSETQ.

The chain joins TRBV27 to TRBJ2-1; 14 bases are shared with TRBD2. V gave up 5 bases and J gave up 5 bases; unmatched junction bases: 5. Germline assignment: CDR1 MNHEY and CDR2 SMNVEV (reference sequence). CDR3 size: 16 residues. CDR3 in DNA: TGTGCCAGCAGTCAGACTAGCGGGGGGGAGGACAATGAGCAGTTCTTC. This codes for CASSQTSGGEDNEQFF.

The gene calls are TRBV3-1 (or the pseudogene TRBV3-2) and TRBJ2-3; 11 nucleotides align to TRBD2. Germline loops: CDR1 LGHDT, CDR2 YNNKEL (reference sequence). This CDR3 region has 15 residues. Germline trimming cut 7 bases from V and 2 bases from J; bases unmatched to any gene: 5. In DNA, the CDR3 is TGTGCCAGCAAGGAGACTAGCGGGGCCACAGATACGCAGTATTTT. Protein product: CASKETSGATDTQYF.

V is TRBV10-2 and J is TRBJ1-2, with 7 bases identical to TRBD1. The CDR3 length is 15 residues. Germline lookup yields CDR1 WSHSY and CDR2 SAAADI. V gave up 3 bases and J gave up 3 bases; unmatched junction bases: 7. This chain's CDR3 is CASSDSKGADYGYTF. DNA for the CDR3: TGCGCCAGCAGTGACTCGAAGGGGGCTGACTATGGCTACACCTTC.

This chain joins TRBV7-8 and TRBJ1-6; D might be TRBD1 (5 bases). CDR3 length equals 16 residues. CDR1 SGHVS and CDR2 FQNEAQ come from the germline V gene. The ends were cut back, 5 bases at V and 10 bases at J, with 21 bases in the middle. The CDR3, as DNA: TGTGCCAGCAGCCTACTGGCCGGCAGGGCACGATCACCCCTCCACTTT. Protein: CASSLLAGRARSPLHF.

This clone was observed a few times. The chain is built from TRBV5-4 and TRBJ1-6; weak D call: TRBD1 (5 bases). Per the germline V gene, CDR1 is SGHNT and CDR2 is YYREEE (reference sequence). Deletions cut 4 bases from V and 0 bases from J, with 20 bases between. This CDR3 has 19 residues. The CDR3 DNA follows: TGTGCCAGCAGCCGGGGGGAGGGAGGGACTCTCTCCTATAATTCACCCCTCCACTTT. Its protein product is CASSRGEGGTLSYNSPLHF. Based on the CDR3 plus reference TRBV5-4 and TRBJ1-6, the full variable domain is ETGVTQSPTHLIKTRGQQVTLRCSSQSGHNTVSWYQQALGQGPQFIFQYYREEENGRGNFPPRFSGLQFPNYSSELNVNALELDDSALYLCASSRGEGGTLSYNSPLHFGNGTRLTVT.

This sequence joins TRBV11-1 and TRBJ2-5, with TRBD2 matching over 7 bases. Trimming removed 3 bases from V and 2 bases from J; junction bases left unmatched: 9. The CDR3 length is 16 residues. Germline V CDR1 and CDR2: SGHAT, FQDESV (reference sequence). Here the CDR3 reads CASSFRYSGQQETQYF. The CDR3 DNA sequence: TGTGCCAGCAGCTTTCGGTATAGCGGGCAGCAAGAGACCCAGTACTTC. Based on the CDR3 plus reference TRBV11-1 and TRBJ2-5, the full variable domain is EAEVAQSPRYKITEKSQAVAFWCDPISGHATLYWYRQILGQGPELLVQFQDESVVDDSQLPKDRFSAERLKGVDSTLKIQPAELGDSAMYLCASSFRYSGQQETQYFGPGTRLLVL.

The chain is built from TRBV7-9 and TRBJ2-2; 10 bases line up with TRBD1. The CDR3 has 15 amino acids. In germline, CDR1 is SEHNR, CDR2 FQNEAQ (reference sequence). J was trimmed by 5 bases and V by 5 bases; bases with no gene match: 5. CDR3 sequence reads: CASSHRDRGTGELFF. The CDR3 DNA follows: TGTGCCAGCAGCCACCGGGACAGGGGAACCGGGGAGCTGTTTTTT.

The chain carries TRBV30 and TRBJ1-5; D not certain. The CDR3 loop spans 14 amino acids. The germline V gene encodes CDR1 GTSNPN and CDR2 SVGIG (reference sequence). Trimming removed 7 bases from V and 1 base from J, with 14 bases in between. CDR3 bases: TGTGCCTCCTCTGTAGCAGTAAGCAATCAGCCCCAGCATTTT. As protein: CASSVAVSNQPQHF.

This chain uses TRBV5-4 with TRBJ2-7; D is undetermined. The CDR3 is made up of 14 amino acids. The germline V gene has CDR1 SGHNT and CDR2 YYREEE (reference sequence). V shed 1 base and J shed 2 bases, with 10 bases lying between them. CDR3 sequence (DNA): TGTGCCAGCAGCTTGTCGAACCGGGCCTACGAGCAGTACTTC. Translating gives CASSLSNRAYEQYF.

The V gene is TRBV6-5, the J gene TRBJ1-1; D call uncertain. CDR1 MNHEY and CDR2 SVGAGI come from the germline V gene. Trimming shortened V by 2 bases and J by 7 bases, and 5 bases separated the two germline ends. The CDR3 is 11 residues long. CDR3 nucleotides: TGTGCCAGCAGTTACGAGGGTGAAGCTTTCTTT. Protein: CASSYEGEAFF.